This T cell receptor (beta chain) was sequenced for a study of cytomegalovirus exposure and HLA in healthy donors. Study-level results: Cytomegalovirus status, reportedly, was diagnosed with high specificity and sensitivity by the classifier. Three chains linked to CMV were shown in vitro to be specific for CMV antigens. Overall, around 150 TCR beta chains were annotated as cytomegalovirus-associated. TCR sequences were mostly rare, though some public TCRs occurred in many donors.

Comments on this clone: The antigen is unknown.

Trimming removed 0 bases from V and 0 bases from J, with 7 bases in between. The CDR3 extends over 15 amino acids. Germline CDR1 is SGHRS and CDR2 is YFSETQ. The repertoire was sequenced with immunoSEQ multiplex PCR; TCRdb's copy has only in-frame clones and lacks some. The sample holds about 130,000 clones; approximately 91% are singletons and the top ten take 2% to 2.5%. Material: PBMCs. The TCR sequence derives from a woman under 30 in good health and CMV-seronegative. V and J are TRBV5-1 and TRBJ2-1; no clear D. CDR3 loop: CASSLGLSSYNEQFF. The CDR3 coding sequence is TGCGCCAGCAGCTTGGGTTTATCCTCCTACAATGAGCAGTTCTTC.